These 23 T cell receptor beta chains were all obtained from the same sample, sequenced in a study of vaccination and CD4 T cells after COVID-19. The treatment here: 10-day PBMC culture with coronavirus spike peptide pools or control peptides (ViraFEST assay). Sequenced with the Oncomine TCR Beta short-read assay was DNA taken from cultured CD4+ T cells. TCRdb recomputed calls from the PCR reads with MiXCR, one row per CDR3 protein. Of 20,000 or so distinct CDR3 sequences in the sample, over 35% are singletons; the top ten hold less than 20%. For these receptors, no antigen is known. The material was CD4+ T cells from blood, cultured in vitro, obtained before SARS-CoV-2 vaccination. The receptors derive from a human donor who received a COVID-19 vaccine.

The rearrangement joins TRBV20-1 to TRBJ1-1, with D tentatively TRBD1 (5 bases). CDR1 and CDR2 from the germline V gene are DFQATT and SNEGSKA (reference sequence). The CDR3 consists of 14 residues. V gave up 6 bases and J gave up 2 bases, with 16 bases separating them. CDR3 nucleotide sequence: TGCAGTGCAATGCCCGGGACCTCCAACACTGAAGCTTTCTTT. Its protein product is CSAMPGTSNTEAFF.

This clonotype has only a few counts. The rearrangement links TRBV24-1 to TRBJ2-5; possibly TRBD1 for D (5 bases). Germline V gene data show CDR1 as KGHDR and CDR2 as SFDVKD. This CDR3 spans 15 amino acids. V dropped 5 bases and J dropped 0 bases, with 12 bases sitting between them. CDR3 in DNA: TGTGCCACCAGTGCCCAGGGCCTCTACCAAGAGACCCAGTACTTC. Translation gives CATSAQGLYQETQYF.

The rearrangement links TRBV11-3 to TRBJ2-5; a possible D gene is TRBD1 (7 bases). Germline V gene sequence: CDR1 SGHNT, CDR2 YENEEA. The length of the CDR3 is 14 residues. The germline V and J ends were trimmed by 7 bases and 1 base, with 13 bases remaining between them. The CDR3 reads CASNPRDSQETQYF. The CDR3 region has the DNA TGTGCCAGCAACCCGCGGGACAGCCAAGAGACCCAGTACTTC.

This clonotype came up a few times. The rearrangement uses TRBV19 and TRBJ1-5; unclear D gene. Looked up from germline, CDR1 is LNHDA and CDR2 is SQIVND (reference sequence). The CDR3 extends over 18 amino acids. Trimming took 3 bases from V and 1 from J, leaving 19 bases between them. The CDR3 loop reads CASSIKGWMDRSNQPQHF. The CDR3 bases are TGTGCCAGTAGTATTAAGGGTTGGATGGATAGAAGCAATCAGCCCCAGCATTTT.

The V and J genes are TRBV5-1 and TRBJ2-2; D tentatively fits TRBD1 or TRBD2 (5 bases each). The CDR3 is made up of 19 amino acids. V was trimmed by 4 bases and J by 2 bases, leaving 24 bases between them. Germline V lookup: CDR1 SGHRS, CDR2 YFSETQ. CDR3 sequence (DNA): TGCGCCAGCAGCCCGGGGAACCCCTTCCCGAGGGGTAACACCGGGGAGCTGTTTTTT. It specifies CASSPGNPFPRGNTGELFF.

In nucleotides, the CDR3 is TGCAGTGCTAGAGGCGGTGGGGGGGACAACTACGAGCAGTACTTC. Protein sequence: CSARGGGGDNYEQYF. The genes are TRBV20-1 and TRBJ2-7; tentative D call: TRBD2 (7 bases). The CDR3 is 15 residues long. V lost 1 base and J lost 3, with 16 bases in between. Germline CDR1 DFQATT, CDR2 SNEGSKA (reference sequence).

This clonotype was counted a few times. The gene calls are TRBV2 and TRBJ1-6; 7 positions match TRBD1. Per germline, CDR1 SNHLY and CDR2 FYNNEI. The CDR3 spans 15 residues. Unmatched junction bases numbered 13, after V lost 10 bases and J lost 7 bases. The chain's CDR3 is CAISGGVKRNSPLHF. The DNA of the CDR3 is TGTGCCATCTCAGGGGGAGTGAAGAGGAATTCACCCCTCCACTTT.

This clonotype was observed a few times. The chain uses TRBV12-3 or TRBV12-4 and TRBJ1-2; the match to TRBD1 covers 10 bases. V was clipped by 5 bases and J by 9 bases; unmatched bases: 6. The CDR3 is 13 amino acids. CDR3 DNA: TGTGCCAGCAGTACCCGGACAGGGGGACGCTACACCTTC. Amino acid sequence: CASSTRTGGRYTF.

The chain links TRBV6-1 to TRBJ1-4, with TRBD1 matching over 10 bases. The CDR3 runs to 16 residues. Germline CDR1 is MNHNS and CDR2 is SASEGT. V gave up 3 bases and J gave up 8 bases; unmatched junction bases: 9. The CDR3 is CASSERKGTGDEKLFF. The CDR3 DNA follows: TGTGCCAGCAGTGAGAGAAAAGGGACAGGGGACGAAAAACTGTTTTTT.

V is TRBV18 and J is TRBJ2-1; 11 bases are shared with TRBD2. The germline CDR1 and CDR2 sequences are KGHSH and LQKENI. The CDR3 contains 16 residues. Trimming removed 4 bases from V and 5 bases from J; junction bases left unmatched: 7. The CDR3 bases are TGTGCCAGCTCACGAACCGGGACTAGCGGCAACAATGAGCAGTTCTTC. Translating gives CASSRTGTSGNNEQFF.

This rearrangement joins TRBV4-1 to TRBJ1-5; D unresolved. Germline values: CDR1 MGHRA, CDR2 YSYEKL. Trimming left V 4 bases short and J 3 bases short, with 7 bases between. The CDR3 spans 13 residues. CDR3 coding DNA: TGCGCCAGCAGCCCTGGGATCAATCAGCCCCAGCATTTT. Translating gives CASSPGINQPQHF.

This sequence joins TRBV20-1 and TRBJ1-5; D is unclear. Trimming removed 1 base from V and 6 bases from J, with 10 bases in between. CDR3 size: 13 residues. Germline V gives CDR1 DFQATT, CDR2 SNEGSKA (reference sequence). The CDR3: CSARVQGGQPQHF. Here the CDR3 DNA reads TGCAGTGCTAGAGTGCAAGGAGGTCAGCCCCAGCATTTT.

This clonotype occurred a few times. The rearrangement joins TRBV11-2 to TRBJ1-5; TRBD1 matches at 7 bases. J gave up 5 bases and V 3 bases, and 4 bases lay outside the gene matches. The CDR3 sequence is 14 residues long. Germline V lookup: CDR1 SGHAT, CDR2 FQNNGV. The DNA of the CDR3 is TGTGCCAGCAGCTTGGGTCAGGGGGATCAGCCCCAGCATTTT. It translates to CASSLGQGDQPQHF.

This clonotype was picked up one time. The DNA for the CDR3 is TGCGCCAGCAGCTTATACAGTAGTAACCAAGAGACCCAGTACTTC. It is translated as CASSLYSSNQETQYF. The chain joins TRBV5-1 to TRBJ2-5; D call uncertain. CDR1 SGHRS and CDR2 YFSETQ come from the germline V gene. V lost 2 bases, J lost 0 bases, and 11 bases lay in between. The CDR3 is made up of 15 amino acids.

The rearrangement uses TRBV20-1 and TRBJ1-1, with D possibly being TRBD1 (5 bases). The CDR3 has 12 amino acids. V was trimmed by 8 bases and J by 1 base, leaving 11 bases between them. Germline CDR1 DFQATT, CDR2 SNEGSKA (reference sequence). CDR3 amino acids: CSSGRKNTEAFF. The CDR3 DNA reads TGCAGTTCGGGACGTAAGAACACTGAAGCTTTCTTT.

The V gene is TRBV19, the J gene TRBJ1-5, with D maybe TRBD1 (6 bases). Deletions cut 3 bases from V and 7 bases from J, with 22 bases between. This CDR3 has 17 amino acids. Germline assignment: CDR1 LNHDA and CDR2 SQIVND (reference sequence). The CDR3, as DNA: TGTGCCAGTAGTATCGGTATTAGTTACAGGGAAAGCCAGCCCCAGCATTTT. Amino acid sequence: CASSIGISYRESQPQHF.

This clonotype was counted only a few times. The chain employs TRBV6-5 and TRBJ1-5, with D maybe TRBD1 (6 bases). Trimming pared 2 bases from V and 6 bases from J, leaving 11 bases between. Germline V gene data show CDR1 as MNHEY and CDR2 as SVGAGI. CDR3 length: 14 amino acids. Here the CDR3 reads CASSYREGGQPQHF. The CDR3 region has the DNA TGTGCCAGCAGTTACAGGGAGGGGGGTCAGCCCCAGCATTTT.

The table lists this clonotype with a few counts. This chain uses TRBV7-8 with TRBJ1-2, with D perhaps TRBD1 (5 bases). The CDR3 is made up of 14 amino acids. V was trimmed by 2 bases and J by 8 bases, leaving 15 bases between them. Germline V CDR1 and CDR2: SGHVS, FQNEAQ. Here the CDR3 DNA reads TGTGCCAGCAGCTTACCCGGGGGTTCTGGCGGCTACACCTTC. Protein: CASSLPGGSGGYTF.

The chain uses TRBV5-1 and TRBJ2-5, with no clear D. The CDR3 totals 16 residues. The V end was cut by 0 bases, the J end by 2 bases, with 14 bases between. Per the germline V gene, CDR1 is SGHRS and CDR2 is YFSETQ. The CDR3 is CASSLVIRSVQETQYF. CDR3 bases: TGCGCCAGCAGCTTGGTTATTAGGTCCGTACAAGAGACCCAGTACTTC.

The chain carries TRBV7-3 and TRBJ2-5; 10 bases map to TRBD2. V gave up 5 bases and J gave up 5 bases; unmatched junction bases: 8. Looked up from germline, CDR1 is SGHTA and CDR2 is FQGTGA. The CDR3 spans 15 residues. CDR3: CASSLLAGAAETQYF. The DNA of the CDR3 is TGTGCCAGCAGCCTCCTAGCGGGGGCCGCGGAGACCCAGTACTTC.

This clonotype was seen a single time. The rearrangement joins TRBV11-2 to TRBJ1-6, with D unclear. The germline V gene encodes CDR1 SGHAT and CDR2 FQNNGV. V dropped 1 base and J dropped 9 bases, with 16 bases sitting between them. The CDR3 extends over 16 amino acids. The DNA of the CDR3 is TGTGCCAGCAGCTTAGGGCAGGCTCCCTTCGGTTCACCCCTCCACTTT. Its translation is CASSLGQAPFGSPLHF.

The DNA of the CDR3 is TGTGCCAGTAGTATTGGAGGGGGGGGGGAGACCCAGTACTTC. Amino acids: CASSIGGGGETQYF. The V gene is TRBV19, the J gene TRBJ2-5, with a weak D call TRBD2 (7 bases). Per the germline V gene, CDR1 is LNHDA and CDR2 is SQIVND (reference sequence). Deletions cut 3 bases from V and 5 bases from J, with 13 bases between. This CDR3 is built from 14 residues. The full variable domain, its missing parts supplied by reference TRBV19 and TRBJ2-5, is DGGITQSPKYLFRKEGQNVTLSCEQNLNHDAMYWYRQDPGQGLRLIYYSQIVNDFQKGDIAEGYSVSREKKESFPLTVTSAQKNPTAFYLCASSIGGGGETQYFGPGTRLLVL.

The chain carries TRBV28 and TRBJ1-5, with no clear D. This CDR3 is built from 17 residues. Germline CDR1 reads MDHEN; CDR2 reads SYDVKM. Trimming pared 7 bases from V and 4 bases from J, leaving 23 bases between. CDR3 region: CASTKTRIYQTNQPQHF. CDR3 coding DNA: TGTGCCAGCACCAAAACAAGGATTTATCAGACTAATCAGCCCCAGCATTTT.